One sample yielded the 10 T cell receptor beta chains listed below, sequenced in a study of cytomegalovirus exposure and HLA in healthy donors. Primers for the PCR totalled 60 Vbeta and 13 Jbeta. Clones were read by immunoSEQ multiplex PCR, and TCRdb kept only the in-frame ones, dropping some. Among around 67,000 clones listed, approximately 92% were seen once. Specimen: PBMCs. Receptors were obtained from a woman aged 25-40 years in good health and CMV-seropositive.

The V call is TRBV6-1, the J call TRBJ1-5, with a tentative D call TRBD1 (6 bases). CDR1 is MNHNS and CDR2 is SASEGT in the germline V gene. V gave up 5 bases and J gave up 2 bases, with 13 bases separating them. This CDR3 comprises 15 residues. In DNA form, the CDR3 reads TGTGCCAGCAGTTTACAGGGTCTGGGCAATCAGCCCCAGCATTTT. This translates into CASSLQGLGNQPQHF.

CDR3 sequence (DNA): TGTGCCAGCAGCCCGGACTCCGCGGGTGAGCAGTTCTTC. Protein: CASSPDSAGEQFF. The V and J genes are TRBV6-4 and TRBJ2-1; D is possibly TRBD2 (5 bases). The CDR3 totals 13 residues. V lost 6 bases and J 9 bases, leaving 15 bases between the germline ends. Germline lookup yields CDR1 MRHNA and CDR2 SNTAGT.

This chain uses TRBV9 with TRBJ2-3; TRBD2 matches at 8 bases. CDR3 length equals 16 residues. V shed 3 bases, J shed 8 bases, and the junction held 14 bases outside the gene matches. From germline, CDR1 is SGDLS and CDR2 YYNGEE. The CDR3 coding sequence is TGTGCCAGCAGCGCCGGGGGGGGGACTAGTATCGGTACGCAGTATTTT. Amino acids: CASSAGGGTSIGTQYF.

J is TRBJ2-5 and V is TRBV11-2; possible D gene TRBD1, 6 bases. CDR3 size: 14 residues. V lost 5 bases, J lost 5 bases, and 15 bases lay in between. Per germline, CDR1 SGHAT and CDR2 FQNNGV. The CDR3 here is CASSPYREGETQYF. CDR3 in DNA: TGTGCCAGCAGCCCGTACAGGGAAGGCGAGACCCAGTACTTC.

The chain links TRBV6-1 to TRBJ2-7; 10 bases agree with TRBD1. The junction had 3 bases not matched to a gene; V was cut back by 4 bases and J by 0 bases. The CDR3 runs to 15 residues. Germline V lookup: CDR1 MNHNS, CDR2 SASEGT. CDR3 residues: CASSGDRGFSYEQYF. CDR3 nucleotides: TGTGCCAGCAGTGGGGACAGGGGCTTCTCCTACGAGCAGTACTTC.

The rearrangement joins TRBV7-6 to TRBJ1-2; 12 bases match TRBD1. The germline V gene has CDR1 SGHVS and CDR2 FNYEAQ. J gave up 13 bases and V 5 bases, and 14 bases lay outside the gene matches. The CDR3 length is 15 residues. In nucleotides, the CDR3 is TGTGCCAGCAGCCGCCTGGCAGGGACAGGGGGCATAAGCACCTTC. Its translation is CASSRLAGTGGISTF.

This clone was counted a single time. The V call is TRBV11-2, the J call TRBJ2-7; D perhaps matches TRBD2 (7 bases). Per germline, CDR1 SGHAT and CDR2 FQNNGV. V was cut by 0 bases and J by 6 bases, with 15 bases left in between. The CDR3 runs to 15 residues. CDR3 DNA: TGTGCCAGCAGCTTAGATGGGGGGGCAGGGACCGAGCAGTACTTC. Its protein is CASSLDGGAGTEQYF.

This chain uses TRBV5-1 with TRBJ1-1; D is possibly TRBD1 (5 bases). Germline V gives CDR1 SGHRS, CDR2 YFSETQ. Trimming left V 0 bases short and J 5 bases short, with 14 bases between. This CDR3 region has 15 residues. The CDR3 spells CASSLAGGGKTEAFF. The DNA of the CDR3 is TGCGCCAGCAGCTTGGCCGGCGGGGGAAAAACTGAAGCTTTCTTT.

This sequence joins TRBV6-5 and TRBJ1-5; D call uncertain. V was clipped by 4 bases and J by 7 bases, with 14 bases between them. CDR1 and CDR2 (germline): MNHEY, SVGAGI. This CDR3 has 14 residues. The CDR3 spells CASSLKQFVQPQHF. The CDR3 nucleotides are TGTGCCAGCAGTTTAAAACAGTTTGTACAGCCCCAGCATTTT.

V and J are TRBV27 and TRBJ2-2; no clear D gene. Germline-derived CDR1 and CDR2 are MNHEY and SMNVEV (reference sequence). V lost 3 bases, J lost 5 bases, and 7 bases lay in between. The CDR3 runs 13 residues. The CDR3 bases are TGTGCCAGCAGTTTGGCGAGGACCGGGGAGCTGTTTTTT. Translation: CASSLARTGELFF.